The next 25 T cell receptor beta chains were all read from a single sample in a study of OX40 agonist ivuxolimab in advanced cancers. Using immunoSEQ multiplex PCR, the repertoire was profiled, and TCRdb retains in-frame clones only, with some absent. The sample contains some 73,000 clones, around 88% of which appear only once. Source: CD4+ or CD8+ T cells sorted from blood, taken in a trial of the OX40 agonist ivuxolimab. The receptors were sampled from an adult with an advanced solid tumor such as melanoma, head and neck, liver or kidney cancer.

The chain is built from TRBV7-6 and TRBJ2-1; 7 bases align to TRBD2. Germline V gene lookup returns CDR1 SGHVS and CDR2 FNYEAQ. The CDR3 sequence is 20 residues long. Trimming at V came to 3 bases and at J to 2 bases, leaving 19 bases not matched to a gene. The CDR3 bases are TGTGCCAGCAGCTTTCCCCCCATCAGGTGGGAGGGCGTAGCCTACAATGAGCAGTTCTTC. Its translation: CASSFPPIRWEGVAYNEQFF.

This chain joins TRBV6-5 and TRBJ1-1, with D tentatively TRBD1 (5 bases). V was trimmed by 7 bases and J by 0 bases, leaving 12 bases between them. The germline CDR1 and CDR2 sequences are MNHEY and SVGAGI. This CDR3 comprises 14 residues. Here the CDR3 reads CASIREGLNTEAFF. CDR3 sequence (DNA): TGTGCCAGCATCCGGGAGGGACTGAACACTGAAGCTTTCTTT.

The V gene is TRBV2, the J gene TRBJ1-1; TRBD1 is a possible D gene (6 bases). Germline V CDR1 and CDR2: SNHLY, FYNNEI. V lost 6 bases to trimming and J lost 5 bases, with 10 bases between them. The CDR3 is 12 amino acids. This CDR3 reads CASRATGTEAFF. CDR3 coding DNA: TGTGCCAGCAGAGCTACAGGGACTGAAGCTTTCTTT.

The V gene is TRBV19, the J gene TRBJ2-2; the D gene could be TRBD1 or TRBD2 (6 bases each). Germline lookup yields CDR1 LNHDA and CDR2 SQIVND (reference sequence). The CDR3 consists of 15 residues. V was clipped by 10 bases and J by 7 bases, with 22 bases between them. CDR3 amino acids: CATTRGVGRGGELFF. CDR3 sequence (DNA): TGTGCCACCACGAGGGGGGTTGGGCGCGGCGGGGAGCTGTTTTTT.

Worth noting for this clone: The junction departs from the called germline gene at one end, perhaps through a read error. V and J are TRBV7-7 and TRBJ2-3; tentatively, D is TRBD2 (6 bases). The CDR3 runs 14 residues. Germline V gives CDR1 SSHAT, CDR2 FNYEAQ (reference sequence). CDR3 protein: CASSSGTSTDTQYF. CDR3 coding DNA: TGTGCTAGCAGCTCGGGGACTAGCACAGATACGCAGTATTTT.

A single count supports this clone. The rearrangement uses TRBV5-4 and TRBJ1-2, with D possibly TRBD1 on 6 matching bases. V gave up 3 bases and J gave up 8 bases, with 20 bases separating them. CDR3 length equals 15 residues. From germline, CDR1 is SGHNT and CDR2 YYREEE (reference sequence). The CDR3 sequence is CASSSSVTRGRGYTF. The CDR3 DNA sequence: TGTGCCAGCAGCTCGAGCGTGACCAGGGGAAGAGGCTACACCTTC.

This clone was picked up a small number of times. CDR3 in amino acids: CASSPQGTGANTEAFF. CDR3 bases: TGTGCCAGCTCACCACAAGGGACAGGGGCGAACACTGAAGCTTTCTTT. This chain uses TRBV18 with TRBJ1-1; 10 nucleotides agree with TRBD1. CDR3 length: 16 residues. Unmatched junction bases numbered 3, after V lost 1 base and J lost 1 base. Germline loops: CDR1 KGHSH, CDR2 LQKENI.

This sequence joins TRBV5-1 and TRBJ1-3; maybe TRBD1 (5 bases). Germline CDR1 is SGHRS and CDR2 is YFSETQ. Trimming removed 0 bases at V and 3 bases at J, with 16 bases between. The CDR3 contains 17 residues. DNA of the CDR3: TGCGCCAGCAGCTTGGCGGTAATGGGGGAAGGTGGAAACACCATATATTTT. Protein sequence: CASSLAVMGEGGNTIYF. The full variable domain, with the rest looked up from reference TRBV5-1 and TRBJ1-3, is KAGVTQTPRYLIKTRGQQVTLSCSPISGHRSVSWYQQTPGQGLQFLFEYFSETQRNKGNFPGRFSGRQFSNSRSEMNVSTLELGDSALYLCASSLAVMGEGGNTIYFGEGSWLTVV.

Worth noting for this clone: Germline is not matched at one junction end, which may reflect a read error. The chain recombines TRBV9 with TRBJ2-5, with 9 bases aligning to TRBD2. The CDR3 is 15 amino acids. Germline CDR1 and CDR2: SGDLS and YYNGEE. CDR3 loop: CANSVGLARQETQYF. The CDR3 nucleotides read TGTGCCAACAGCGTAGGACTAGCGAGGCAAGAGACCCAGTACTTC.

J is TRBJ1-1 and V is TRBV15, with 7 nucleotides matching TRBD1. Germline V gene lookup returns CDR1 LNHNV and CDR2 YYDKDF (reference sequence). The CDR3 has 12 amino acids. J lost 10 bases, V lost 0 bases, and 2 bases had no gene match. CDR3 protein: CATSRDQGGAFF. As DNA, the CDR3 is TGTGCCACCAGCAGAGACCAGGGGGGAGCTTTCTTT.

The rearrangement uses TRBV7-8 and TRBJ2-5; possibly TRBD2 for D (6 bases). Germline values: CDR1 SGHVS, CDR2 FQNEAQ. Trimming stripped 4 bases from V and 9 bases from J, with 15 bases between. This CDR3 spans 13 amino acids. The CDR3 protein is CASSSRLVQAQYF. For the CDR3, the DNA is TGTGCCAGCAGCTCCCGACTAGTTCAGGCCCAGTACTTC.

The genes are TRBV5-1 and TRBJ2-7; the match to TRBD1 covers 10 bases. The CDR3 sequence is 16 residues long. J lost 3 bases, V lost 2 bases, and 8 bases had no gene match. In germline, CDR1 is SGHRS, CDR2 YFSETQ. DNA of the CDR3: TGCGCCAGCAGCTTACAGCTTGGACAGGGGGTCTACGAGCAGTACTTC. Its translation: CASSLQLGQGVYEQYF.

The chain recombines TRBV6-6 with TRBJ1-5; D possibly corresponds to TRBD1 (5 bases). Trimming took 6 bases from V and 5 from J, leaving 14 bases between them. This CDR3 contains 14 residues. The germline V gene encodes CDR1 MNHNY and CDR2 SVGAGI (reference sequence). The CDR3 protein is CASSLGGWDQPQHF. CDR3 DNA: TGTGCCAGCAGCTTGGGGGGATGGGATCAGCCCCAGCATTTT.

The rearrangement uses TRBV30 and TRBJ1-5, with 9 bases matching TRBD1. CDR3 length: 16 residues. Germline V lookup: CDR1 GTSNPN, CDR2 SVGIG (reference sequence). The ends lost 2 bases at V and 4 bases at J; junction bases unmatched: 9. The CDR3 protein is CAWSMTGGFRNQPQHF. CDR3 DNA: TGTGCCTGGAGTATGACAGGGGGATTTCGGAATCAGCCCCAGCATTTT.

The gene calls are TRBV5-5 and TRBJ2-1, with D unresolved. V lost 4 bases and J lost 10, with 12 bases in between. CDR1 and CDR2 (germline): SGHKS, YYEKEE (reference sequence). The CDR3 spans 12 residues. This CDR3 reads CASSPDLGEQFF. CDR3 sequence (DNA): TGTGCCAGCAGCCCTGACCTGGGGGAGCAGTTCTTC.

This clone was counted between two and nine times. V and J are TRBV5-6 and TRBJ2-7; 7 bases match TRBD1. The CDR3 spans 13 residues. The germline V gene has CDR1 SGHDT and CDR2 YYEEEE. Trimming took 4 bases from V and 1 from J; bases not matched to a gene: 2. CDR3 sequence: CASSHRGSYEQYF. CDR3 in DNA: TGTGCCAGCAGCCACAGGGGATCCTACGAGCAGTACTTC.

The chain joins TRBV11-2 to TRBJ1-4; a possible D gene is TRBD1 (6 bases). The CDR3 runs to 16 residues. The germline V gene has CDR1 SGHAT and CDR2 FQNNGV. Trimming left V 6 bases short and J 7 bases short, with 21 bases between. CDR3 DNA: TGTGCCAGCAGACATAGCCCGGGGCAGGGGAGTGAAAAACTGTTTTTT. Amino acids: CASRHSPGQGSEKLFF.

J is TRBJ2-5 and V is TRBV27; 8 nucleotides agree with TRBD2. V gave up 10 bases and J gave up 5 bases; unmatched junction bases: 9. The CDR3 spans 13 residues. The V gene's germline CDR1 is MNHEY and CDR2 SMNVEV (reference sequence). CDR3 sequence reads: CATRRGGTETQYF. The CDR3, as DNA: TGTGCCACCCGCCGGGGGGGCACGGAGACCCAGTACTTC.

This clone was counted between two and nine times. The chain joins TRBV6-1 to TRBJ1-2; tentatively, D is TRBD1 (6 bases). Germline V gene data show CDR1 as MNHNS and CDR2 as SASEGT. The CDR3 loop spans 15 amino acids. V was cut by 3 bases and J by 6 bases, with 17 bases left in between. This chain's CDR3 is CASSENSGAGDGYTF. The DNA for the CDR3 is TGTGCCAGCAGTGAGAACTCGGGGGCCGGGGATGGCTACACCTTC.

The chain uses TRBV30 and TRBJ2-7; TRBD1 is a possible D gene (5 bases). CDR1 and CDR2 (germline): GTSNPN, SVGIG (reference sequence). There are 12 residues in the CDR3. The CDR3 DNA is TGTGGGGTGGTCGGACATCCCTACGAGCAGTACTTC. This sequence encodes CGVVGHPYEQYF.

This chain connects TRBV9 to TRBJ2-1, with D perhaps TRBD1 (5 bases). The CDR3 consists of 16 residues. V was trimmed by 0 bases and J by 0 bases, leaving 10 bases between them. The V gene's germline CDR1 is SGDLS and CDR2 YYNGEE. The CDR3 bases are TGTGCCAGCAGCGTAGTCAGGGCTTCCTCCTACAATGAGCAGTTCTTC. It yields the protein CASSVVRASSYNEQFF.

The chain employs TRBV5-4 and TRBJ2-3; 7 nucleotides agree with TRBD2. V dropped 0 bases and J dropped 3; count of bases not matched to a gene: 10. The CDR3 runs 17 residues. From germline, CDR1 is SGHNT and CDR2 YYREEE (reference sequence). DNA for the CDR3: TGTGCCAGCAGCTTGGTTCTTGCGGGAGCGGGTACAGATACGCAGTATTTT. Its protein is CASSLVLAGAGTDTQYF.

V usage is TRBV6-5 and J usage is TRBJ2-7; D is undetermined. V lost 6 bases, J lost 3 bases, and 18 bases lay in between. Germline CDR1 and CDR2: MNHEY and SVGAGI. The CDR3 has 15 residues. CDR3 nucleotide sequence: TGTGCCAGCAGCCTCGCGGCAGCTTCCCTCTACGAGCAGTACTTC. It specifies CASSLAAASLYEQYF.

The chain uses TRBV4-2 and TRBJ1-3, with 10 bases lining up with TRBD1. V lost 5 bases, J lost 0 bases, and 7 bases stayed unmatched. Germline CDR1 and CDR2: LGHNA and YNFKEQ. The CDR3 totals 17 residues. Here the CDR3 DNA reads TGTGCCAGCAGCTTGGGACAGGGGACTTACTCTGGAAACACCATATATTTT. This translates into CASSLGQGTYSGNTIYF.

The V and J genes are TRBV9 and TRBJ2-5; the D is unclear. Trimming removed 3 bases from V and 5 bases from J, with 11 bases in between. The germline gives CDR1 SGDLS, CDR2 YYNGEE. CDR3 length equals 13 residues. CDR3 protein: CASSAVFGETQYF. The DNA of the CDR3 is TGTGCCAGCAGCGCAGTTTTTGGCGAGACCCAGTACTTC.